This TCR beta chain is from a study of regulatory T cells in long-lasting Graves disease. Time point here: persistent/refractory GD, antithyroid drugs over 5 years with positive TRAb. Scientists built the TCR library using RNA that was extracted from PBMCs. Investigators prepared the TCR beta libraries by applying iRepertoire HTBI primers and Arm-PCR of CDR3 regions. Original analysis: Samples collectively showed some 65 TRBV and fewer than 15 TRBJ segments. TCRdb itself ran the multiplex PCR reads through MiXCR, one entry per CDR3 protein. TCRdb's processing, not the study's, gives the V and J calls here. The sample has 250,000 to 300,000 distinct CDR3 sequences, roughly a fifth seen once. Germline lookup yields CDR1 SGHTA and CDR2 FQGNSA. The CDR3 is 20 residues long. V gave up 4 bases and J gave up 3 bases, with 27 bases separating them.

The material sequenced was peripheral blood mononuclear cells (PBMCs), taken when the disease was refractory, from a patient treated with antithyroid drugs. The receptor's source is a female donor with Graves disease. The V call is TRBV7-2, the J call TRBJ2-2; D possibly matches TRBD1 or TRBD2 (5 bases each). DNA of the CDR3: TGTGCCAGCAGCTCCGACAGATTGGGATCCGGCGGGTTTGACACCGGGGAGCTGTTTTTT. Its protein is CASSSDRLGSGGFDTGELFF.